The entry that follows covers one TCR beta chain sequence. Its antigen is undetermined. After removal of 8 bases from V and 4 bases from J, the junction contained 8 bases not matched to a gene. From germline, CDR1 is ENHRY and CDR2 SYGVKD. The CDR3 length is 14 residues. The sample originates from a study of cytomegalovirus exposure and HLA in healthy donors. In the study overall: Inside one of the first data releases sat around 85 million unique TCRs taken from HLA-typed donors.

This PCR relied on a set of 60 Vbeta primers and 13 Jbeta primers. Measured with immunoSEQ multiplex PCR; TCRdb has only the in-frame clones, and not every one. The sample consists of some 130,000 clones, roughly three quarters of them appearing once. Study observations and caveats: Previous analysis showed most TCR beta V segments were productive about 87% or about 30% of the time.

The chain is built from TRBV10-3 and TRBJ1-1, with 9 positions matching TRBD1. The clonotype originates from a man aged 30 to 39 in good health and CMV-seronegative. Sequencing used PBMCs. This chain's CDR3 is CAIGEQGARTEAFF. The DNA of the CDR3 is TGTGCCATCGGCGAACAGGGGGCGCGCACTGAAGCTTTCTTT.